These T cell receptor beta chains were read from a single sample in a study of cytomegalovirus exposure and HLA in healthy donors. The data were produced by immunoSEQ multiplex PCR, yet TCRdb's version contains in-frame clones alone and is incomplete. The top ten hold 1.7% of the sample, which has approximately 190,000 clones, around four fifths seen once. The sample consisted of PBMCs. The receptors here all came from a man aged 40-55 years in good health and CMV-seropositive. The CDR3 runs from the conserved cysteine through the conserved F or W. The D gene is left open where the match is weak.

J gene | D gene | V gene | CDR3 DNA | CDR3 protein
TRBJ2-1 | TRBD2 | TRBV11-2 | TGTGCCAGCACCACAGGAGGGACTAGCGGGAGGATCTATGAGCAGTTCTTC | CASTTGGTSGRIYEQFF
TRBJ1-2 | - | TRBV28 | TGTGCCAGCAGGAGTAGCAAGGCCGACTATGGCTACACCTTC | CASRSSKADYGYTF
TRBJ2-3 | - | TRBV5-6 | TGTGCCAGCATCCGGAGGGGTCGGACTAGCACAGATACGCAGTATTTT | CASIRRGRTSTDTQYF
TRBJ2-7 | TRBD2 | TRBV7-9 | TGTGCCAGCAACCCTAGCGGGCCCTCCTACGAGCAGTACTTC | CASNPSGPSYEQYF
TRBJ2-7 | - | TRBV7-9 | TGTGCCAGCAGCTTAGACCCGGGAGCGAACTACGAGCAGTACTTC | CASSLDPGANYEQYF
TRBJ1-3 | - | TRBV25-1 | TGTGCCAGCAGTGAAATCACAGGCCACTCTGGAAACACCATATATTTT | CASSEITGHSGNTIYF
TRBJ2-7 | TRBD1 | TRBV5-4 | TGTGCCAGCAGCCCTAGACAGGGATCTTACGAGCAGTACTTC | CASSPRQGSYEQYF
TRBJ2-7 | TRBD1 | TRBV2 | TGTGCCAGCAGTGGGACAGGGGGGAACGAGCAGTACTTC | CASSGTGGNEQYF
TRBJ2-7 | TRBD2 | TRBV7-2 | TGTGCCAGCAGCTTAGTTTCGGGAGCGGGAGGAACCAGGCCCTACGAGCAGTACTTC | CASSLVSGAGGTRPYEQYF
TRBJ1-1 | - | TRBV7-9 | TGTGCCAGCAGCCCACAGGGATGGAACACTGAAGCTTTCTTT | CASSPQGWNTEAFF
TRBJ1-2 | - | TRBV10-3 | TGTGCCATCAGCAGGGAACGGGCTCTGAATGGCTACACCTTC | CAISRERALNGYTF
TRBJ2-1 | TRBD2 | TRBV6-1 | TGTGCCAGCAGACTACTAGCGGACAATGAGCAGTTCTTC | CASRLLADNEQFF
TRBJ2-2 | - | TRBV6-5 | TGTGCCAGCAGCCTTACAGGAAACACCGGGGAGCTGTTTTTT | CASSLTGNTGELFF
TRBJ2-1 | TRBD2 | TRBV4-3 | TGCGCCAGCAGCCAAGATGGGGCGGGAGTTCCCGATGAGCAGTTCTTC | CASSQDGAGVPDEQFF
TRBJ1-2 | TRBD1 | TRBV6-1 | TGTGCCAGCAAGATGGGACAGGGGTTCTATGGCTACACCTTC | CASKMGQGFYGYTF
TRBJ2-7 | TRBD1 | TRBV5-1 | TGCGCCAGCAGCCGGGACAGGGTTGAGTACGAGCAGTACTTC | CASSRDRVEYEQYF
TRBJ2-1 | - | TRBV14 | TGTGCCAGCAGCCTATGGGGGCTCGAGCAGTTCTTC | CASSLWGLEQFF
TRBJ1-1 | - | TRBV6-5 | TGTGCCAGCAGTTCGCATAGGAACACTGAAGCTTTCTTT | CASSSHRNTEAFF
TRBJ1-1 | TRBD1 | TRBV4-1 | TGCGCCAGCAGCCAGTCCGGGACAGGGGTGAACACTGAAGCTTTCTTT | CASSQSGTGVNTEAFF
TRBJ2-1 | TRBD2 | TRBV2 | TGTGCCAGCAGTGCCACTAGCGGGAGGGCCGTTGAGCAGTTCTTC | CASSATSGRAVEQFF